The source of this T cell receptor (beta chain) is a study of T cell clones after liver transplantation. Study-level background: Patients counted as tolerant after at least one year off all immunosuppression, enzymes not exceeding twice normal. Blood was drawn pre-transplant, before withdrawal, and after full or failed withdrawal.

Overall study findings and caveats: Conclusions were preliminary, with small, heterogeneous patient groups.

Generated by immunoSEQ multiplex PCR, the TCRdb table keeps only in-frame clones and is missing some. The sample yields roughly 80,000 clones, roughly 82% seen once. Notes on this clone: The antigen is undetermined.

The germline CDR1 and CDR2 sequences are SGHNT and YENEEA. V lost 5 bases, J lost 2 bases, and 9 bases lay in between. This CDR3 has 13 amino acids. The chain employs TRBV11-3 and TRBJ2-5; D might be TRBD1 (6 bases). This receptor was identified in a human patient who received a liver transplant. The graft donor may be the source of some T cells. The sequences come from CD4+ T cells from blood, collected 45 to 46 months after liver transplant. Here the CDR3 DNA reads TGTGCCAGCAGCCGGACAGTACAAGAGACCCAGTACTTC. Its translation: CASSRTVQETQYF. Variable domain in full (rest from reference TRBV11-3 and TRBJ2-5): EAGVVQSPRYKIIEKKQPVAFWCNPISGHNTLYWYLQNLGQGPELLIRYENEEAVDDSQLPKDRFSAERLKGVDSTLKIQPAELGDSAVYLCASSRTVQETQYFGPGTRLLVL.